One and the same sample provided the 7 T cell receptor beta chains below, sequenced in a study of STAT5B mutations in CD4+ large granular lymphocyte leukemia. Here immunoSEQ multiplex PCR was the method, and the copy in TCRdb shows in-frame clones only, minus some. The table lists about 4,100 clones, 65% to 85% of them singletons. Sequenced input: PBMCs. The receptors were gathered from a man aged 65 to 85 with CD4+ T-cell large granular lymphocyte leukemia.

This clone appeared once. The CDR3 DNA reads as TGTGCCAGCAGCTCTCCGGGACTGCCGTTTCCCTACGAGCAGTACTTC. It yields the protein CASSSPGLPFPYEQYF. The V call is TRBV7-9, the J call TRBJ2-7; TRBD2 is a possible D gene (6 bases). V lost 4 bases to trimming and J lost 2 bases, with 18 bases between them. The CDR3 extends over 16 amino acids. Germline V gene sequence: CDR1 SEHNR, CDR2 FQNEAQ (reference sequence).

This clone was detected a few times. V is TRBV6-5 and J is TRBJ1-2, with a tentative D call TRBD1 (6 bases). The V gene's germline CDR1 is MNHEY and CDR2 SVGAGI. This CDR3 comprises 14 residues. Trimming stripped 5 bases from V and 8 bases from J, with 18 bases between. The DNA for the CDR3 is TGTGCCAGCAGTCCACAGGGTGGCGGATCGGGCTACACCTTC. It yields the protein CASSPQGGGSGYTF.

The rearrangement uses TRBV12-5 and TRBJ2-3; tentatively, D is TRBD2 (7 bases). The germline V gene has CDR1 LGHNT and CDR2 FRNRAP. CDR3 length: 16 amino acids. The V gene lost 5 bases and the J gene lost 3 bases, with 18 bases spanning the gap. This CDR3 is CASGPPRGAPTDTQYF. The CDR3 DNA sequence: TGTGCTAGTGGTCCCCCACGGGGGGCCCCAACAGATACGCAGTATTTT. Looking up the rest from reference TRBV12-5 and TRBJ2-3 gives the full variable domain: DARVTQTPRHKVTEMGQEVTMRCQPILGHNTVFWYRQTMMQGLELLAYFRNRAPLDDSGMPKDRFSAEMPDATLATLKIQPSEPRDSAVYFCASGPPRGAPTDTQYFGPGTRLTVL.

The chain joins TRBV11-2 to TRBJ2-5; D may be TRBD1 (6 bases). The ends were cut back, 6 bases at V and 2 bases at J, with 13 bases in the middle. CDR3 size: 14 residues. Germline CDR1 reads SGHAT; CDR2 reads FQNNGV. CDR3 sequence reads: CASRLPGQQETQYF. The CDR3 DNA sequence: TGTGCCAGCAGGCTGCCCGGACAGCAAGAGACCCAGTACTTC.

V is TRBV4-2 and J is TRBJ1-2; TRBD1 is a possible D gene (5 bases). Germline V gives CDR1 LGHNA, CDR2 YNFKEQ. The CDR3 runs to 14 residues. V lost 3 bases to trimming and J lost 8 bases, with 16 bases between them. The CDR3 DNA reads TGTGCCAGCAGCCAGGCCTCACAGGTCCAGGGCTACACCTTC. It codes for CASSQASQVQGYTF.

The genes are TRBV4-1 and TRBJ2-7; the match to TRBD1 covers 9 bases. V was clipped by 4 bases and J by 1 base; unmatched bases: 5. This CDR3 has 15 amino acids. Germline V CDR1 and CDR2: MGHRA, YSYEKL. The CDR3 sequence: CASSPRGTGSYEQYF. CDR3 DNA sequence: TGCGCCAGCAGCCCCCGGGGGACAGGGTCCTACGAGCAGTACTTC.

This chain joins TRBV6-4 and TRBJ2-3, with TRBD2 matching 13 bases. This CDR3 contains 17 residues. V trimming: 5 bases; J trimming: 2 bases; junction bases outside the gene matches: 7. Germline lookup yields CDR1 MRHNA and CDR2 SNTAGT. The CDR3 sequence is CASSPQGLAGVTDTQYF. The CDR3 DNA follows: TGTGCCAGCAGTCCCCAAGGACTAGCGGGGGTCACAGATACGCAGTATTTT.